The entry below gives a single TCR beta chain sequence along with its context. Its antigen is currently unknown. The sample is drawn from a study of T-cell memory formation after mild COVID-19. On the study more broadly: Among the donors, TCR clusters were largely specific to each donor.

It was 5'RACE with constant-segment primers that produced the TCR alpha and TCR beta cDNA libraries, which carried sample barcodes and UMIs. Each CDR3 protein is one row after TCRdb ran MiXCR on the 5' RACE reads. This sample has around 99,000 distinct CDR3 sequences; approximately 15% occur once, and the top ten carry less than 40%. This CDR3 region has 12 residues. The V end was cut by 1 base, the J end by 5 bases, with 6 bases between. CDR1 and CDR2 (germline): MNHEY, SVGEGT. Study findings and constraints: Day 15 to 85 contracting clones showed balanced CD4/CD8; later expanders leaned CD4+. Most CD4+ clones that shrank were in CM and EM, while CD8+ ones turned up in EMRA.

The sample comprised PBMCs or a T cell subset sorted from them (not recorded which). The sequence derives from a man aged 18 to 30 who had mild COVID-19 (a few samples of this study predate the infection). Cell type and time point are not known. This chain uses TRBV6-2 or TRBV6-3 with TRBJ2-7; D remains ambiguous. CDR3 sequence (DNA): TGTGCCAGCAGTTACTTGGGTCACGAGCAGTACGTC. This sequence encodes CASSYLGHEQYV.